This T cell receptor (beta chain) was documented in a study of blood T cell repertoires in COVID-19. Study as a whole: PBMCs, B-cell-depleted T cells, or T cells were the source of the cDNA or gDNA that made up the material.

Using immunoSEQ multiplex PCR, the repertoire was profiled, and TCRdb retains in-frame clones only, with some absent. The sample shows 20,000 to 30,000 clones, 82% of them seen only once. From germline, CDR1 is MNHEY and CDR2 SVGAGI. CDR3 size: 15 residues. The germline V and J ends were trimmed by 6 bases and 2 bases, with 11 bases remaining between them. The rearrangement joins TRBV6-5 to TRBJ2-6; D is undetermined. This TCR came from a human donor in a cohort sampled during active COVID-19. The sample comprised peripheral blood. CDR3 residues: CASRPVEAGANVLTF. Here the CDR3 DNA reads TGTGCCAGCAGACCGGTCGAGGCTGGGGCCAACGTCCTGACTTTC.